This T cell receptor beta chain was obtained from a study of T cell responses to AZD1222 COVID-19 vaccine. V was clipped by 0 bases and J by 0 bases, with 7 bases between them. This CDR3 comprises 15 residues. Germline values: CDR1 SGDLS, CDR2 YYNGEE. Clones were sequenced by immunoSEQ multiplex PCR, and TCRdb holds only the in-frame ones, with some missing. The sample includes 100,000 to 150,000 clones, roughly 86% seen only once; the top ten take 8.5% to 12%. The rearrangement joins TRBV9 to TRBJ1-5; tentatively, D is TRBD1 (5 bases). The source was peripheral blood, collected on day 0 of AZD1222 vaccination. This sequence originates from an adult in good health. The CDR3 DNA sequence: TGTGCCAGCAGCGTAGCGGGGGATAGCAATCAGCCCCAGCATTTT. It translates to CASSVAGDSNQPQHF.